This T cell receptor (beta chain) was retrieved from a study of CD8 T cells in Susac syndrome. With random hexamers, about 0.45 to 1 ug RNA was reverse transcribed. TCRdb recomputed calls from the immunoSEQ multiplex PCR reads with MiXCR, one row per CDR3 protein. Of approximately 94,000 distinct CDR3 sequences in the sample, 95% were seen once. Per the germline V gene, CDR1 is SGHTA and CDR2 is FQGNSA. Trimming took 1 base from V and 4 from J; bases not matched to a gene: 13. The CDR3 runs 19 residues. This chain joins TRBV7-2 and TRBJ1-5, with 10 bases fitting TRBD1. The sequencing input was CD8+ T cells from PBMCs. The receptor's source is a human donor with Susac syndrome. The CDR3 loop is CASSLVETGGVVRNQPQHF. Written as DNA, the CDR3 is TGTGCCAGCAGCTTAGTTGAGACAGGGGGCGTAGTGAGGAATCAGCCCCAGCATTTT.